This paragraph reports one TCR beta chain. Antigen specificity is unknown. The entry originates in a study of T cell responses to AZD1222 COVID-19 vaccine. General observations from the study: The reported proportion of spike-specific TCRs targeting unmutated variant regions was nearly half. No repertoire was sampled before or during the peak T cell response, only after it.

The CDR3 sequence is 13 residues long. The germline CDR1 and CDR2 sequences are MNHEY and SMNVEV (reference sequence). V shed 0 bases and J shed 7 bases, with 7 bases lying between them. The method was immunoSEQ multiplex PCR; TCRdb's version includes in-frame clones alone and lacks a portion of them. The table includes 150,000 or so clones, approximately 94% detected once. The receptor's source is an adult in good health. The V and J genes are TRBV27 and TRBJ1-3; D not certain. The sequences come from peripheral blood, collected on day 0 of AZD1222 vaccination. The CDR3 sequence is CASSLSYQNTIYF. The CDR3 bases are TGTGCCAGCAGTTTATCCTACCAGAACACCATATATTTT.